This T cell receptor beta chain is from a study of CD8+CD57+ T cells in acquired aplastic anemia. Trimming took 5 bases from V and 0 from J; bases not matched to a gene: 9. The germline V gene encodes CDR1 DFQATT and CDR2 SNEGSKA (reference sequence). CDR3 length equals 15 residues. Many counts were recorded for this clonotype. CDR3 and TCR beta VDJ profiling relied on a genomic DNA template. TCRdb recomputed calls from the reads with MiXCR, one row per CDR3 protein. The sample lists hundreds of thousands of distinct CDR3 sequences; 45% to 65% were seen once. It was patients with CD8+CD57+ cell expansion by flow cytometry who were chosen for sequencing. Untreated patients provided the blood samples, with no therapy given before sampling.

Source material: sorted CD4+, CD8+, or CD8+CD57+ T cells (not recorded which) from PBMCs. The chain combines TRBV20-1 with TRBJ2-7; TRBD1 aligns across 8 bases. The receptor's source is a human donor with aplastic anemia. The DNA for the CDR3 is TGCAGTGCTGGGAGACCGGGACAGGTCTCCTACGAGCAGTACTTC. Translated, it gives CSAGRPGQVSYEQYF.